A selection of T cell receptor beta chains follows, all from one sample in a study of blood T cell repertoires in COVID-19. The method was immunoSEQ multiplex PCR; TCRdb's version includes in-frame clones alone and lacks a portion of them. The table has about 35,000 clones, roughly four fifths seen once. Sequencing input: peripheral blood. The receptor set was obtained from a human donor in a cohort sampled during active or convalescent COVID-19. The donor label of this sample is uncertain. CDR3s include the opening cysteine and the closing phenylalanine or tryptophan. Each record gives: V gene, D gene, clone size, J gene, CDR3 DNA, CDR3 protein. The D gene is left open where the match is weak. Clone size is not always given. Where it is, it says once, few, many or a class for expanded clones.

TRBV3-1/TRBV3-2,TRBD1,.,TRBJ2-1,TGTGCCAGCAGCCTTAGTATGACAGGGTCTCCCTTCTTC,CASSLSMTGSPFF
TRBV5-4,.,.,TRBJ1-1,TGTGCCAGCAGCCTGGACACCGCTAACACTGAAGCTTTCTTT,CASSLDTANTEAFF
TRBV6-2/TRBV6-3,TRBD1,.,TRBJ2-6,TGTGCCAGCAGCCCCAGGGGGCCTGGGGCCAACGTCCTGACTTTC,CASSPRGPGANVLTF
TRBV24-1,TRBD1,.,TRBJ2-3,TGTGCCACCAGTGATCCCGGGACAGGGGGGGGAGATACGCAGTATTTT,CATSDPGTGGGDTQYF
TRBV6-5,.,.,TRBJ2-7,TGTGCCAGTCTCCTCCCAGGGGCCTACGAGCAGTACTTC,CASLLPGAYEQYF
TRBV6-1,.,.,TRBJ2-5,TGTGCCAGCAGTGAAGGGACTTATCAAGAGACCCAGTACTTC,CASSEGTYQETQYF
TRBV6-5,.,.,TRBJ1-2,TGTGCCAGCAGTTACTCGGACAACCTTTATGGCTACACCTTC,CASSYSDNLYGYTF
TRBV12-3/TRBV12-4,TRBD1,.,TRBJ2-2,TGTGCCAGCAGTTGGCAGGGGGCCGGGGAGCTGTTTTTT,CASSWQGAGELFF
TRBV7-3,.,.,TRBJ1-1,TGTGCCAGCAGCTTAAGCGGGAACACTGAAGCTTTCTTT,CASSLSGNTEAFF
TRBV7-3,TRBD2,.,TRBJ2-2,TGTGCCAGCAGCTTAGGGACTAGCGGAACCGGGGAGCTGTTTTTT,CASSLGTSGTGELFF
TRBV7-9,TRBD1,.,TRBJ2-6,TGTGCCAGCAGCTTCGGGGACAGCCTCTCTGGGGCCAACGTCCTGACTTTC,CASSFGDSLSGANVLTF
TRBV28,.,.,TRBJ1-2,TGTGCCAGCAGTTTCGGCGGAGGGTCTGGCTACACCTTC,CASSFGGGSGYTF
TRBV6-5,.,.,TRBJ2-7,TGTGCCAGCAGATCTTACTACGAGCAGTACTTC,CASRSYYEQYF
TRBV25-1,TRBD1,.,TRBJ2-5,TGTGCCAGCGGACAGGGGTCGACCCAGTACTTC,CASGQGSTQYF
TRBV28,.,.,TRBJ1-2,TGTGCCAGCAGTTTATTGTCGCAGGGCGGTGGCTACACCTTC,CASSLLSQGGGYTF
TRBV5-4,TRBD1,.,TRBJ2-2,TGTGCCAGCAGCAGACAGGGGGGATTTGGCACCGGGGAGCTGTTTTTT,CASSRQGGFGTGELFF
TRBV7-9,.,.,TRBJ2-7,TGTGCCAGCAGCTCACAGGGTTCGGAGAAGCAGTACTTC,CASSSQGSEKQYF
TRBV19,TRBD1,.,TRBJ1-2,TGTGCCACCCGTCCCGGACAGGGGGCGAGGGAAGGGAAGGGCTACACCTTC,CATRPGQGAREGKGYTF
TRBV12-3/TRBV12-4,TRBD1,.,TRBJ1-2,TGTGCCAGCACCTTCGGACAGGGGGCCGGCTACACCTTC,CASTFGQGAGYTF
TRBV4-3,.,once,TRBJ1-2,TGCGCCAGCAGCCAAGGGGCCAGGGTTAACTATGGCTACACCTTC,CASSQGARVNYGYTF
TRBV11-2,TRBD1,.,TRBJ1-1,TGTGCCAGCAGCTTCTCCGGGACAGGGACCACTGAAGCTTTCTTT,CASSFSGTGTTEAFF
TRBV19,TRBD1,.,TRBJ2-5,TGTGCCAGTAGAATGGCTAGGGACAGAGAGACCCAGTACTTC,CASRMARDRETQYF
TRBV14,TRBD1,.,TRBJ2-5,TGTGCCAGCAGCCAAACGGACAGGGGCCAGTACTTC,CASSQTDRGQYF
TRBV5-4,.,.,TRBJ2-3,TGTGCCAGCAGCTCAACACTAGGAGATACGCAGTATTTT,CASSSTLGDTQYF
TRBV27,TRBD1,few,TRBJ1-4,TGTGCCAGCACGGGCAGGGGGCGGGAAAAACTGTTTTTT,CASTGRGREKLFF
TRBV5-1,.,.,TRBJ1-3,TGCGCCAGCAGCTTGGACCCTGGGGCGGGAAACACCATATATTTT,CASSLDPGAGNTIYF
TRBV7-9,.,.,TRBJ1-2,TGTGCCAGCAGCTTGGACAGATTCATCGACTATGGCTACACCTTC,CASSLDRFIDYGYTF
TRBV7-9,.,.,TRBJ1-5,TGTGCCAGCAGCCCTAGCCTAGGGAGGGCGGGTCAGCCCCAGCATTTT,CASSPSLGRAGQPQHF
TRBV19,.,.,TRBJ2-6,TGTGCCAGTAAGTCGGAGGGGGCGCCGACTGGGGCCAACGTCCTGACTTTC,CASKSEGAPTGANVLTF
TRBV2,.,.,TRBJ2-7,TGTGCCAGCAAAGTAGAATACGAGCAGTACTTC,CASKVEYEQYF
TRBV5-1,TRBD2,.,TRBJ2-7,TGCGCCAGCAGCAAGAATCTAGCGGGAGGTAGCGAGCAGTACTTC,CASSKNLAGGSEQYF
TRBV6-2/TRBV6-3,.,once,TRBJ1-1,TGTGCCAGCAGTCCCGGCGGCCAAGGAACTGAAGCTTTCTTT,CASSPGGQGTEAFF
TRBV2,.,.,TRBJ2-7,TGTGCCAGCAGTGAAAACAGCCTCTCCTACGAGCAGTACTTC,CASSENSLSYEQYF
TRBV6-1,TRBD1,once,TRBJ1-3,TGTGCCAGCAGTAAGGACAGGTCCGGAAACACCATATATTTT,CASSKDRSGNTIYF
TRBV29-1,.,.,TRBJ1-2,TGCAGCGCCGCCACAGTCTATGGCTACACCTTC,CSAATVYGYTF
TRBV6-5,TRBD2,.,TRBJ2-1,TGTGCCAGCAGTTCGCCGACTAGCGGGAGAGACGAGCAGTTCTTC,CASSSPTSGRDEQFF
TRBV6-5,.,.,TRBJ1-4,TGTGCCACCCGGTGGACGACAGCCGAAAAACTGTTTTTT,CATRWTTAEKLFF
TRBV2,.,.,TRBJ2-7,TGTGCCAGCAGCCCCGGGACTGACGAGCAGTACTTC,CASSPGTDEQYF
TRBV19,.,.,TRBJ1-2,TGTGCCAGTACCGAGGACCGGGACATACTAGAGGGCTACACCTTC,CASTEDRDILEGYTF
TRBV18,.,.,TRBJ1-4,TGTGCCAGCTCAATTGCAGCTTCTAACAGGGAAAAACTGTTTTTT,CASSIAASNREKLFF
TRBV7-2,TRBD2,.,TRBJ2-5,TGTGCCAGCAGCTCTAGCGGGAGGAGGGGAGAGACCCAGTACTTC,CASSSSGRRGETQYF
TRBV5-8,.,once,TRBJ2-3,TGTGCCAGCAGCTCGTCAGTAAGCACAGATACGCAGTATTTT,CASSSSVSTDTQYF
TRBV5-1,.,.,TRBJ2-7,TGCGCCAGCAGCTTGGGCGGCAGAACCTACGAGCAGTACTTC,CASSLGGRTYEQYF
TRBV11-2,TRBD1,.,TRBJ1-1,TGTGCCAGCAGCTTTGGACAGGGGCCGGGTGCTTTCTTT,CASSFGQGPGAFF
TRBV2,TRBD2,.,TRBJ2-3,TGTGCCAGCAAGTCTGCGGGAGGGCACGGTACGCAGTATTTT,CASKSAGGHGTQYF
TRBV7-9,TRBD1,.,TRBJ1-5,TGTGCCAGCAGCAATGACAGGGGCTATAGCAATCAGCCCCAGCATTTT,CASSNDRGYSNQPQHF